The T cell receptor beta chain described here comes from a study of blood T cell repertoires in COVID-19. This table comes from immunoSEQ multiplex PCR, and its TCRdb copy is limited to in-frame clones, with some not included. The sample lists 55,000 to 80,000 clones, around 80% seen once, with 5% to 6% in the top ten. This CDR3 region has 15 residues. V gave up 6 bases and J gave up 7 bases; unmatched junction bases: 10. Germline V CDR1 and CDR2: MNHEY, SMNVEV (reference sequence). The sample was peripheral blood. The rearrangement uses TRBV27 and TRBJ2-3; 10 nucleotides match TRBD2. This receptor was obtained from a man aged 45 to 65 with active COVID-19. CDR3 residues: CASRPSGSIRNTQYF. The CDR3, as DNA: TGTGCCAGCAGACCTAGCGGGAGTATCAGAAATACGCAGTATTTT.